These T cell receptor beta chains were read from a single sample in a study of Ad26.COV2.S vaccination and SARS-CoV-2 variants. Assay: immunoSEQ multiplex PCR; the TCRdb copy retains only in-frame clones and omits some. Here the sample spans approximately 410,000 clones, over 80% being singletons. The sequences come from peripheral blood, collected in a trial of Ad26.COV2.S vaccine versus placebo. The receptor source for this set is a person between 18 and 59 years old who received the Ad26.COV2.S COVID-19 vaccine or a placebo. Both conserved end residues are part of each CDR3. Each record gives: V gene, J gene, D gene, CDR3 protein. D genes are given only for firm matches.

>TRBV2|TRBJ1-2|TRBD1
CASTWDRGDGYTF
>TRBV6-5|TRBJ2-7|.
CASSYSGSYEQYF
>TRBV7-9|TRBJ2-7|.
CASSPEEGRYSYEQYF
>TRBV28|TRBJ2-1|TRBD1
CASSFLTGGSGEQFF
>TRBV27|TRBJ2-7|TRBD1
CASSHRGPYEQYF
>TRBV20-1|TRBJ2-4|.
CSASVSKNIQYF
>TRBV5-5|TRBJ1-2|.
CASSLEPEGRENYGYTF
>TRBV3-1/TRBV3-2|TRBJ1-2|.
CASSQVATGNYGYTF
>TRBV28|TRBJ2-7|.
CASSQGPTYEQYF
>TRBV6-2/TRBV6-3|TRBJ2-5|TRBD2
CASSTQLAGGTPEETQYF
>TRBV6-5|TRBJ2-1|.
CASSYQGPPNEQFF
>TRBV5-4|TRBJ2-2|.
CASSFTGNTGELFF
>TRBV2|TRBJ1-2|TRBD1
CATYPGQTPYGYTF
>TRBV4-1|TRBJ2-7|.
CASSQGWMQQVDSYEQYF
>TRBV9|TRBJ2-3|.
CASSQDAFGTDTQYF
>TRBV7-8|TRBJ1-6|.
CASSGGTGNSPLHF
>TRBV3-1/TRBV3-2|TRBJ1-1|TRBD1
CASSPDRVKMNTEAFF
>TRBV3-1/TRBV3-2|TRBJ2-1|.
CASSQDRGGWNEQFF
>TRBV28|TRBJ2-7|TRBD1
CASSTRGLGSYEQYF
>TRBV7-2|TRBJ1-5|.
CASSLAGAGINQPQHF
>TRBV24-1|TRBJ1-5|.
CATSDLAGGNQPQHF
>TRBV11-2|TRBJ2-7|.
CASSLGLLSYEQYF
>TRBV13|TRBJ2-2|TRBD1
CASSLGGQGATGELFF
>TRBV27|TRBJ1-1|TRBD1
CASSLEDRTEAFF
>TRBV11-2|TRBJ2-1|.
CASILGRGRVYNEQFF
>TRBV7-9|TRBJ1-2|.
CASSLAVGPSSGYTF
>TRBV3-1/TRBV3-2|TRBJ1-1|TRBD1
CASSRNRGQATEAFF
>TRBV2|TRBJ2-1|TRBD2
CASSELAGYNEQFF
>TRBV6-8|TRBJ2-5|.
CASSYREETQYF
>TRBV11-2|TRBJ2-5|TRBD2
CASSPDDLAGGLETQYF
>TRBV9|TRBJ1-3|TRBD1
CASSRAPGTGVHTIYF
>TRBV18|TRBJ1-5|.
CASSAQGEGTGQPQHF
>TRBV19|TRBJ1-1|.
CASSISVAGAEAFF
>TRBV11-2|TRBJ1-2|TRBD1
CASSFLRTGGGNYGYTF
>TRBV19|TRBJ1-5|.
CASTQGRSQPQHF
>TRBV20-1|TRBJ2-5|.
CSASARVQGKETQYF
>TRBV28|TRBJ2-7|TRBD1
CASSMSTGGWEQYF
>TRBV9|TRBJ2-7|TRBD2
CASSVDPSGGARAYEQYF
>TRBV7-2|TRBJ2-1|.
CASSSHRTNNEQFF
>TRBV10-2|TRBJ1-5|TRBD1
CASRLQGDQPQHF
>TRBV7-6|TRBJ2-1|TRBD1
CASSLETGVYNEQFF
>TRBV25-1|TRBJ1-3|TRBD1
CASSGQGAGNTIYF
>TRBV9|TRBJ2-5|TRBD2
CASSRRGTSGGSETQYF
>TRBV4-1|TRBJ1-2|.
CASSQDFQRRNYGYTF
>TRBV4-3|TRBJ2-3|.
CASSQEPGASTDTQYF
>TRBV3-1/TRBV3-2|TRBJ2-7|.
CASSPRGQTYEQYF
>TRBV12-3/TRBV12-4|TRBJ1-1|.
CASRYRVNTEAFF
>TRBV15|TRBJ1-1|TRBD1
CATSRRNRDRRNTEAFF
>TRBV11-2|TRBJ1-4|.
CASSLALGHNEKLFF
>TRBV28|TRBJ1-2|.
CASSPGGDRLTIGYTF
>TRBV13|TRBJ2-4|TRBD1
CASSPRGGQGVKNIQYF
>TRBV12-5|TRBJ2-3|.
CASGLMGVDTQYF
>TRBV5-6|TRBJ1-3|.
CASSLSGSSGNTIYF